The clone carrying this T cell receptor (beta chain) was counted a few times. Antigen: not known. The read halts 3 residues ahead of the CDR3 end, with the missing end drawn from the germline J gene. The data are from a study of T cell clonality in common variable immunodeficiency. Findings and limits, study-wide: Fewer deletions and N-nucleotide insertions were reportedly seen in common variable immunodeficiency TCR beta sequences. T cell subpopulation sequencing would be needed to explain CVID clonality. Compared with healthy controls, CVID subjects showed increased TCRbeta clonality, mostly in about a third.

This CDR3 region has 16 residues. V gave up 2 bases and J gave up 2 bases, with 16 bases separating them. CDR1 GTSNPN and CDR2 SVGIG come from the germline V gene (reference sequence). Reduced serum IgG, IgA and/or IgM plus specific antibody deficiency defined CVID. Most patients and controls had Caucasian heritage. Generated by immunoSEQ multiplex PCR, the TCRdb table keeps only in-frame clones and is missing some. The sample shows roughly 40,000 clones, none of them appearing just once. The chain employs TRBV30 and TRBJ1-3; D might be TRBD1 (6 bases). The sample taken for sequencing was peripheral blood mononuclear cells. The origin of this receptor is a human donor with common variable immunodeficiency. The CDR3 sequence is CAWSLFITGTGNTIYF. The CDR3 DNA, read in part, is TGTGCCTGGAGTCTGTTCATTACAGGGACTGGAAACACC.